The 26 T cell receptor beta chains below all came from one sample that was sequenced in a study of siplizumab effects on memory and regulatory T cells. The protocol was immunoSEQ multiplex PCR, while the TCRdb copy is restricted to in-frame clones and leaves out a portion. Among some 97,000 clones listed, 94% were seen once. Sample: non-Treg CD4+ T cells sorted from blood. The receptor source for this set is a human donor in good health.

The chain joins TRBV5-4 to TRBJ2-2, with TRBD2 identical over 11 bases. Germline V lookup: CDR1 SGHNT, CDR2 YYREEE (reference sequence). The CDR3 consists of 18 residues. Trimming at V came to 5 bases and at J to 0 bases, leaving 9 bases not matched to a gene. CDR3 nucleotides: TGTGCCAGCAGTAAACTGGGACTAGCGGCCGCGAACACCGGGGAGCTGTTTTTT. Its translation is CASSKLGLAAANTGELFF.

The chain uses TRBV5-1 and TRBJ1-4, with D tentatively TRBD1 (5 bases). The CDR3 extends over 14 amino acids. Trimming took off 2 bases at V and 8 bases at J, with 13 bases between the two ends. Germline V gives CDR1 SGHRS, CDR2 YFSETQ. CDR3 region: CASSFQDWGEKLFF. Written as DNA, the CDR3 is TGCGCCAGCAGCTTTCAGGATTGGGGGGAAAAACTGTTTTTT.

J is TRBJ2-1 and V is TRBV5-1; weak D call: TRBD2 (6 bases). CDR3 size: 17 residues. Per the germline V gene, CDR1 is SGHRS and CDR2 is YFSETQ. Between the trimmed V and J ends, which lost 0 bases and 6 bases, there was a span of 19 bases. CDR3 amino acids: CASSLALGLLSPNEQFF. In DNA, the CDR3 is TGCGCCAGCAGCTTGGCCCTGGGACTCCTAAGTCCCAATGAGCAGTTCTTC.

J is TRBJ2-7 and V is TRBV11-2, with 11 bases aligning to TRBD2. The CDR3 spans 15 residues. Germline loops: CDR1 SGHAT, CDR2 FQNNGV. V shed 8 bases, J shed 4 bases, and the junction held 10 bases outside the gene matches. DNA for the CDR3: TGTGCCAGCTCTTCCCCGACTAGCGGGATTTACGAGCAGTACTTC. Protein product: CASSSPTSGIYEQYF.

The J gene is TRBJ2-7, the V gene TRBV6-6, with D possibly matching TRBD2 (5 bases). CDR3 length: 13 residues. Germline values: CDR1 MNHNY, CDR2 SVGAGI (reference sequence). The V end lost 6 bases, the J end lost 4 bases, and 13 bases lay between the germline ends. CDR3 loop: CASSPEGGYEQYF. CDR3 bases: TGTGCCAGCAGCCCGGAAGGAGGTTACGAGCAGTACTTC.

The rearrangement joins TRBV5-4 to TRBJ2-2; D is undetermined. Trimming removed 2 bases from V and 7 bases from J, with 12 bases in between. From germline, CDR1 is SGHNT and CDR2 YYREEE (reference sequence). This CDR3 has 14 residues. CDR3 nucleotide sequence: TGTGCCAGCAGCTTCGGGCAGACGGGCGGGGAGCTGTTTTTT. This translates into CASSFGQTGGELFF.

The chain is built from TRBV19 and TRBJ2-7, with 10 bases identical to TRBD2. Unmatched junction bases numbered 2, after V lost 4 bases and J lost 2 bases. CDR3 length: 14 residues. The V gene's germline CDR1 is LNHDA and CDR2 SQIVND (reference sequence). The CDR3 loop reads CASSRTSGTYEQYF. CDR3 nucleotide sequence: TGTGCCAGTAGTAGGACTAGCGGTACCTACGAGCAGTACTTC.

V usage is TRBV28 and J usage is TRBJ2-5; D is undetermined. Deletions cut 6 bases from V and 3 bases from J, with 5 bases between. Germline V gives CDR1 MDHEN, CDR2 SYDVKM. This CDR3 is 11 amino acids long. The CDR3 is CASSQEETQYF. DNA for the CDR3: TGTGCCAGCAGCCAAGAAGAGACCCAGTACTTC.

V usage is TRBV19 and J usage is TRBJ1-1; perhaps TRBD1 as D (5 bases). CDR1 is LNHDA and CDR2 is SQIVND in the germline V gene (reference sequence). This CDR3 is 13 amino acids long. V was trimmed by 6 bases and J by 1 base, leaving 9 bases between them. The CDR3 loop reads CASRQDANTEAFF. The CDR3 DNA reads as TGTGCCAGTAGACAGGACGCGAACACTGAAGCTTTCTTT.

As DNA, the CDR3 is TGTGCCAGCAGCCACGCCTCCGGGACTAGCGTGCTCGGTGAGCAGTTCTTC. Translated, it gives CASSHASGTSVLGEQFF. The chain joins TRBV7-9 to TRBJ2-1, with 10 bases that match TRBD2. With 5 bases clipped from V and 9 bases from J, the junction kept 16 bases outside the gene matches. The CDR3 contains 17 residues. Germline V gene sequence: CDR1 SEHNR, CDR2 FQNEAQ (reference sequence).

The chain has TRBV29-1 and TRBJ1-2, with 7 bases aligning to TRBD1. This CDR3 has 12 amino acids. V shed 8 bases, J shed 0 bases, and the junction held 3 bases outside the gene matches. Germline V lookup: CDR1 SQVTM, CDR2 ANQGSEA. CDR3 DNA sequence: TGCAGCTCCGGGACAGCTAACTATGGCTACACCTTC. This translates into CSSGTANYGYTF.

This clone is a singleton in its sample. The chain couples TRBV30 to TRBJ1-5; D gene ambiguous. Germline lookup yields CDR1 GTSNPN and CDR2 SVGIG (reference sequence). V was clipped by 2 bases and J by 6 bases, with 14 bases between them. This CDR3 contains 14 residues. CDR3 DNA sequence: TGTGCCTGGAGTAGCCCGTTTTCTGGTCAGCCCCAGCATTTT. Protein: CAWSSPFSGQPQHF.

The J gene is TRBJ2-1, the V gene TRBV14, with D possibly called TRBD1 or TRBD2 (5 bases each). V gave up 2 bases and J gave up 12 bases, with 11 bases separating them. Per the germline V gene, CDR1 is SGHDN and CDR2 is FVKESK. The CDR3 is 12 amino acids. This chain's CDR3 is CASSQSRDPQFF. CDR3 sequence (DNA): TGTGCCAGCAGCCAATCCCGGGACCCGCAGTTCTTC.

The rearrangement joins TRBV4-1 to TRBJ2-2; maybe TRBD2 (5 bases). In germline, CDR1 is MGHRA, CDR2 YSYEKL. V lost 0 bases and J 3 bases, leaving 11 bases between the germline ends. The CDR3 consists of 16 residues. CDR3 protein: CASSQDLAGDTGELFF. The CDR3 coding sequence is TGCGCCAGCAGCCAAGATTTGGCGGGCGACACCGGGGAGCTGTTTTTT.

The chain recombines TRBV18 with TRBJ1-4; D not certain. Deletions cut 2 bases from V and 8 bases from J, with 6 bases between. The CDR3 covers 12 residues. Germline lookup yields CDR1 KGHSH and CDR2 LQKENI. The CDR3 bases are TGTGCCAGCTCACCAGAGGGCGAAAAACTGTTTTTT. Residues: CASSPEGEKLFF.

The rearrangement joins TRBV10-3 to TRBJ2-1; 8 nucleotides line up with TRBD2. Germline trimming cut 10 bases from V and 1 base from J; bases unmatched to any gene: 9. This CDR3 has 15 residues. Germline V lookup: CDR1 ENHRY, CDR2 SYGVKD. The CDR3 loop reads CATLPGTRSYNEQFF. The CDR3 nucleotides are TGTGCCACTCTACCAGGGACTAGATCCTACAATGAGCAGTTCTTC.

This sequence joins TRBV28 and TRBJ1-2; the D gene is possibly TRBD1 (5 bases). The CDR3 totals 14 residues. The germline gives CDR1 MDHEN, CDR2 SYDVKM. The V end lost 2 bases, the J end lost 5 bases, and 12 bases lay between the germline ends. The CDR3 loop reads CASSLTRDTYGYTF. For the CDR3, the DNA is TGTGCCAGCAGTTTAACCAGGGATACATATGGCTACACCTTC.

This rearrangement joins TRBV9 to TRBJ2-7; no firm D call. Germline V CDR1 and CDR2: SGDLS, YYNGEE. The CDR3 length is 14 residues. V gave up 2 bases and J gave up 2 bases, with 11 bases separating them. The CDR3 coding sequence is TGTGCCAGCAGCGTGGATGCCGGTCCCTACGAGCAGTACTTC. This sequence encodes CASSVDAGPYEQYF.

V gene TRBV7-9 combines with J gene TRBJ2-3, with 10 bases fitting TRBD2. Germline CDR1 reads SEHNR; CDR2 reads FQNEAQ (reference sequence). This CDR3 is 17 amino acids long. Trimming took 0 bases from V and 5 from J; bases not matched to a gene: 8. The CDR3 DNA sequence: TGTGCCAGCAGCTTAGCGGGTCTAGCGGGAGTTCGAGATACGCAGTATTTT. Amino acid sequence: CASSLAGLAGVRDTQYF.

The CDR3 reads CASSQLGQGENIQYF. CDR3 sequence (DNA): TGCGCCAGCAGCCAACTAGGACAGGGGGAAAACATTCAGTACTTC. J is TRBJ2-4 and V is TRBV4-1, with 10 bases that match TRBD1. Germline V gene sequence: CDR1 MGHRA, CDR2 YSYEKL. The CDR3 contains 15 residues. The V gene end was trimmed by 2 bases and the J gene end by 5 bases; junction bases not matched to a gene: 3.

This chain links TRBV5-6 with TRBJ2-7; the D gene is possibly TRBD1 (6 bases). This CDR3 spans 14 amino acids. The germline gives CDR1 SGHDT, CDR2 YYEEEE. Trimming shortened V by 6 bases and J by 2 bases, and 15 bases separated the two germline ends. The CDR3: CASKLQGPTYEQYF. CDR3 in DNA: TGTGCCAGCAAACTACAGGGACCGACCTACGAGCAGTACTTC.

The V call is TRBV18, the J call TRBJ2-3; 8 positions match TRBD2. CDR3 length equals 15 residues. V dropped 5 bases and J dropped 1; count of bases not matched to a gene: 5. The germline CDR1 and CDR2 sequences are KGHSH and LQKENI. The CDR3 coding sequence is TGTGCCAGCTCAGCGACTAGCGCCGGCACAGATACGCAGTATTTT. Translated: CASSATSAGTDTQYF.

Details on this clone: One end of the junction does not line up with germline, which may come from a read error. The rearrangement uses TRBV29-1 and TRBJ2-7; no reliable D call. The CDR3 totals 14 residues. The germline CDR1 and CDR2 sequences are SQVTM and ANQGSEA. The CDR3 is CSVEDRVSSHEQYF. CDR3 bases: TGCAGCGTTGAAGATCGGGTTAGCTCCCACGAGCAGTACTTC.

The chain combines TRBV6-5 with TRBJ1-2; 10 bases agree with TRBD1. The CDR3 is 14 residues long. Trimming at V came to 6 bases and at J to 4 bases, leaving 5 bases not matched to a gene. Per germline, CDR1 MNHEY and CDR2 SVGAGI. In nucleotides, the CDR3 is TGTGCCAGCAGAAGGACAGGGGGGTCCTATGGCTACACCTTC. As protein: CASRRTGGSYGYTF.

The V and J genes are TRBV9 and TRBJ1-2; the D gene is possibly TRBD1 (6 bases). V shed 2 bases and J shed 3 bases, with 32 bases lying between them. CDR1 and CDR2 from the germline V gene are SGDLS and YYNGEE. This CDR3 is built from 21 residues. This chain's CDR3 is CASSVSGTRNHRVSSDYGYTF. The CDR3, as DNA: TGTGCCAGCAGCGTCTCCGGGACACGCAACCACAGGGTGTCCTCCGACTATGGCTACACCTTC.

This chain links TRBV6-5 with TRBJ2-7; 9 nucleotides align to TRBD1. V shed 0 bases, J shed 2 bases, and the junction held 2 bases outside the gene matches. Germline CDR1 is MNHEY and CDR2 is SVGAGI. The CDR3 has 15 amino acids. Here the CDR3 reads CASSYSWTGAYEQYF. In nucleotides, the CDR3 is TGTGCCAGCAGTTACTCGTGGACAGGGGCCTACGAGCAGTACTTC.